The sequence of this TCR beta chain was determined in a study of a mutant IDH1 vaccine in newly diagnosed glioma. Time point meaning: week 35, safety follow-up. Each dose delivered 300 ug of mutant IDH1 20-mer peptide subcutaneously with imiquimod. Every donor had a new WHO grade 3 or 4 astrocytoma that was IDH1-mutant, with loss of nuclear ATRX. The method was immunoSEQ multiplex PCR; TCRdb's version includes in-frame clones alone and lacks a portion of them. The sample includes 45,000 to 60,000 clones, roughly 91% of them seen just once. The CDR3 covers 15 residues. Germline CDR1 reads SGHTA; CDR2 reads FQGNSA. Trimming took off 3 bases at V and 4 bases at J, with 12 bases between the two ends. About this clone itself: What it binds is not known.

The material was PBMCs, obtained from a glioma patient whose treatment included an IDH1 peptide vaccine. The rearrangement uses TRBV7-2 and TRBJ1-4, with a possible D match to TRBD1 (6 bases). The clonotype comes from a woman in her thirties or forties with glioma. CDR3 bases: TGTGCCAGCAGCTTGGGGGGGGGCCATAATGAAAAACTGTTTTTT. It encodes CASSLGGGHNEKLFF.